The rows below give T cell receptor beta chains drawn from one sample of a study of T-cell memory formation after mild COVID-19. In TCRdb, the 5' RACE reads were re-called with MiXCR into one record per CDR3 protein. Among roughly 450,000 distinct CDR3 sequences listed, 15% to 20% were seen once. Material for sequencing was PBMCs or a T cell subset sorted from them (not recorded which). Receptors were obtained from an adult woman who had mild COVID-19 (a few samples of this study predate the infection). Cell type and time point are not known. Both conserved end residues are part of each CDR3. D genes are given only for firm matches. Clone size is shown for a subset of rows, as once, few, many or a class of expanded clone.

abundance,d_gene,v_gene,j_gene,CDR3nt,CDR3aa
once,.,TRBV5-1,TRBJ1-2,TGCGCCAGCAGCTTTGGCGCAGGGCAAGGAAATGGCTACACCTTC,CASSFGAGQGNGYTF
.,TRBD1,TRBV2,TRBJ2-2,TGTGCCAGCAGTGTGGAGACAGGGCACACCGGGGAGCTGTTTTTT,CASSVETGHTGELFF
.,.,TRBV6-6,TRBJ2-3,TGTGCCAGCAGACTTAGCGGCACCGGCGCAGATACGCAGTATTTT,CASRLSGTGADTQYF
few,.,TRBV15,TRBJ2-1,TGTGCCACCAGCAGAGAGGTGGGGCTTACCTACAATGAGCAGTTCTTC,CATSREVGLTYNEQFF
few,TRBD2,TRBV5-1,TRBJ2-1,TGCGCCAGCAGCTTGGATACCCTCGGAACTAGCGGCGTCAATGAGCAGTTCTTC,CASSLDTLGTSGVNEQFF
.,TRBD2,TRBV20-1,TRBJ2-7,TGCAGTGCTAGTGGGCTAGCGGGGGGATACTCCTACGAGCAGTACTTC,CSASGLAGGYSYEQYF
.,.,TRBV29-1,TRBJ2-1,TGCAGCGTCAGACTCACAAAAGGGTACAATGAGCAGTTCTTC,CSVRLTKGYNEQFF
.,.,TRBV18,TRBJ2-7,TGTGCCAGCTCACCAGAAGTAGCCTACGAGCAGTACTTC,CASSPEVAYEQYF
few,.,TRBV4-2,TRBJ1-5,TGTGCCAGCAGCCAAGACTTAATCGGGCCCCAGCATTTT,CASSQDLIGPQHF
.,TRBD1,TRBV2,TRBJ1-2,TGTGCCAGCAGTACAGGGGCCGGTAACTATGGCTACACCTTC,CASSTGAGNYGYTF
.,.,TRBV11-3,TRBJ2-1,TGTGCCAGCAGGAGGAACAATGAGCAGTTCTTC,CASRRNNEQFF
.,.,TRBV7-3,TRBJ2-2,TGTGCCAGCAGCCCCGCGTCGGGGCGTAGGACCGGGGAGCTGTTTTTT,CASSPASGRRTGELFF
few,.,TRBV2,TRBJ2-7,TGTGCCAGCAATGGCTTTAGCGGCTACGAGCAGTACTTC,CASNGFSGYEQYF
.,.,TRBV20-1,TRBJ2-2,TGCAGTGCTAGAGATCTGGGACGGAACACCGGGGAGCTGTTTTTT,CSARDLGRNTGELFF
.,TRBD2,TRBV18,TRBJ2-3,TGTGCCAGCTCACCATCGGGCGGGAGCATCGTCACAGATACGCAGTATTTT,CASSPSGGSIVTDTQYF
few,.,TRBV7-9,TRBJ2-3,TGTGCCAGCAGCTTAGGGGGCAGGAAAGATACGCAGTATTTT,CASSLGGRKDTQYF
few,.,TRBV2,TRBJ2-7,TGTGCCAGCAGTTATCGTCAGGGATACGAGCAGTACTTC,CASSYRQGYEQYF
.,.,TRBV19,TRBJ1-1,TGTGCCAGTAGTATTACGCCGAACACTGAAGCTTTCTTT,CASSITPNTEAFF
many,.,TRBV5-1,TRBJ2-7,TGCGCCAGCAGCTTGGGGCTTGGGCAGTACTTC,CASSLGLGQYF
.,TRBD2,TRBV7-2,TRBJ2-1,TGTGCCAGCAGCTGGACTAGCGGGTTGGCTAGGGGCAATGAGCAGTTCTTC,CASSWTSGLARGNEQFF
few,.,TRBV18,TRBJ1-5,TGTGCCAGCTCACCACTGGACAGCAATCAGCCCCAGCATTTT,CASSPLDSNQPQHF
.,.,TRBV7-3,TRBJ2-1,TGTGCCAGCAGCTTAATCGCTAGCTCCTACAATGAGCAGTTCTTC,CASSLIASSYNEQFF
many,.,TRBV7-7,TRBJ2-3,TGTGCTAGCAGCCGCAGGCCCTTTAGCACAGATACGCAGTATTTT,CASSRRPFSTDTQYF
few,.,TRBV12-3/TRBV12-4,TRBJ1-2,TGTGCCAGCGGGCAAAGGGTGAGAGATGGCTACACCTTC,CASGQRVRDGYTF
.,TRBD2,TRBV7-8,TRBJ2-3,TGTGCCAGCAGCTTAGGCCTCCTAGCGGGGGGGCTCACAGATACGCAGTATTTT,CASSLGLLAGGLTDTQYF
few,.,TRBV6-2/TRBV6-3,TRBJ1-1,TGTGCCAGCAAGACTAGACTCTTCGCTGAAGCTTTCTTT,CASKTRLFAEAFF
few,.,TRBV7-2,TRBJ2-3,TGTGCCAGCAGAGGGGGGGGAGATACGCAGTATTTT,CASRGGGDTQYF
few,.,TRBV30,TRBJ2-1,TGTGCCTGGAGTGTGGAGCCCCACAATGAGCAGTTCTTC,CAWSVEPHNEQFF
few,TRBD1,TRBV18,TRBJ2-7,TGTGCCAGCTCTCATCGGACAGGGCCCACCTACGAGCAGTACTTC,CASSHRTGPTYEQYF
.,.,TRBV7-9,TRBJ1-2,TGTGCCAGCAGTTACAGGGAGGGCTATGGCTACACCTTC,CASSYREGYGYTF
.,.,TRBV4-1,TRBJ2-5,TGCGCCAGCAGCCAAGGGGGGACGGTCGGGGAGACCCAGTACTTC,CASSQGGTVGETQYF
.,TRBD2,TRBV9,TRBJ2-5,TGTGCCAGCAGCGTGGGACTAGCAAAAGAGACCCAGTACTTC,CASSVGLAKETQYF